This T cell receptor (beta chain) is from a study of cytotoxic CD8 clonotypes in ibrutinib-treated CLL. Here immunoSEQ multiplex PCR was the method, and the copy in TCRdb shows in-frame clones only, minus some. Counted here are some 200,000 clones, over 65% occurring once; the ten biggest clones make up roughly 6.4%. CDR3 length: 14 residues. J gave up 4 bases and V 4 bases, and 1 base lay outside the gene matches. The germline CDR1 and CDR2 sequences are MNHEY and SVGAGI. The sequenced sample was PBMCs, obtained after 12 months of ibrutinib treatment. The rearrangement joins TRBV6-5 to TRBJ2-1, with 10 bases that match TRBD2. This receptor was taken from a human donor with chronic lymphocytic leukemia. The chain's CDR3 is CASSSSGGYNEQFF. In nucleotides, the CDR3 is TGTGCCAGCAGTTCTAGCGGGGGTTACAATGAGCAGTTCTTC.